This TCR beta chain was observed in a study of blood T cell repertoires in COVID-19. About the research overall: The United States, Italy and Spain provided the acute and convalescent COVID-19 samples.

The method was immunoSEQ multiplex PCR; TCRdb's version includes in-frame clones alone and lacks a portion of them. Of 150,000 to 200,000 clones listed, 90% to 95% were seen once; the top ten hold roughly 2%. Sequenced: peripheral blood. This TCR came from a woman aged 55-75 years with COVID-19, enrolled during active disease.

The CDR3 sequence is CASSLVLGQGNIQYF. In DNA, the CDR3 is TGCGCCAGCAGCTTGGTTCTCGGGCAGGGAAACATTCAGTACTTC. This chain joins TRBV5-1 and TRBJ2-4; D is perhaps TRBD1 (5 bases). CDR1 SGHRS and CDR2 YFSETQ come from the germline V gene. Trimming took off 0 bases at V and 6 bases at J, with 13 bases between the two ends. The CDR3 is 15 residues long.